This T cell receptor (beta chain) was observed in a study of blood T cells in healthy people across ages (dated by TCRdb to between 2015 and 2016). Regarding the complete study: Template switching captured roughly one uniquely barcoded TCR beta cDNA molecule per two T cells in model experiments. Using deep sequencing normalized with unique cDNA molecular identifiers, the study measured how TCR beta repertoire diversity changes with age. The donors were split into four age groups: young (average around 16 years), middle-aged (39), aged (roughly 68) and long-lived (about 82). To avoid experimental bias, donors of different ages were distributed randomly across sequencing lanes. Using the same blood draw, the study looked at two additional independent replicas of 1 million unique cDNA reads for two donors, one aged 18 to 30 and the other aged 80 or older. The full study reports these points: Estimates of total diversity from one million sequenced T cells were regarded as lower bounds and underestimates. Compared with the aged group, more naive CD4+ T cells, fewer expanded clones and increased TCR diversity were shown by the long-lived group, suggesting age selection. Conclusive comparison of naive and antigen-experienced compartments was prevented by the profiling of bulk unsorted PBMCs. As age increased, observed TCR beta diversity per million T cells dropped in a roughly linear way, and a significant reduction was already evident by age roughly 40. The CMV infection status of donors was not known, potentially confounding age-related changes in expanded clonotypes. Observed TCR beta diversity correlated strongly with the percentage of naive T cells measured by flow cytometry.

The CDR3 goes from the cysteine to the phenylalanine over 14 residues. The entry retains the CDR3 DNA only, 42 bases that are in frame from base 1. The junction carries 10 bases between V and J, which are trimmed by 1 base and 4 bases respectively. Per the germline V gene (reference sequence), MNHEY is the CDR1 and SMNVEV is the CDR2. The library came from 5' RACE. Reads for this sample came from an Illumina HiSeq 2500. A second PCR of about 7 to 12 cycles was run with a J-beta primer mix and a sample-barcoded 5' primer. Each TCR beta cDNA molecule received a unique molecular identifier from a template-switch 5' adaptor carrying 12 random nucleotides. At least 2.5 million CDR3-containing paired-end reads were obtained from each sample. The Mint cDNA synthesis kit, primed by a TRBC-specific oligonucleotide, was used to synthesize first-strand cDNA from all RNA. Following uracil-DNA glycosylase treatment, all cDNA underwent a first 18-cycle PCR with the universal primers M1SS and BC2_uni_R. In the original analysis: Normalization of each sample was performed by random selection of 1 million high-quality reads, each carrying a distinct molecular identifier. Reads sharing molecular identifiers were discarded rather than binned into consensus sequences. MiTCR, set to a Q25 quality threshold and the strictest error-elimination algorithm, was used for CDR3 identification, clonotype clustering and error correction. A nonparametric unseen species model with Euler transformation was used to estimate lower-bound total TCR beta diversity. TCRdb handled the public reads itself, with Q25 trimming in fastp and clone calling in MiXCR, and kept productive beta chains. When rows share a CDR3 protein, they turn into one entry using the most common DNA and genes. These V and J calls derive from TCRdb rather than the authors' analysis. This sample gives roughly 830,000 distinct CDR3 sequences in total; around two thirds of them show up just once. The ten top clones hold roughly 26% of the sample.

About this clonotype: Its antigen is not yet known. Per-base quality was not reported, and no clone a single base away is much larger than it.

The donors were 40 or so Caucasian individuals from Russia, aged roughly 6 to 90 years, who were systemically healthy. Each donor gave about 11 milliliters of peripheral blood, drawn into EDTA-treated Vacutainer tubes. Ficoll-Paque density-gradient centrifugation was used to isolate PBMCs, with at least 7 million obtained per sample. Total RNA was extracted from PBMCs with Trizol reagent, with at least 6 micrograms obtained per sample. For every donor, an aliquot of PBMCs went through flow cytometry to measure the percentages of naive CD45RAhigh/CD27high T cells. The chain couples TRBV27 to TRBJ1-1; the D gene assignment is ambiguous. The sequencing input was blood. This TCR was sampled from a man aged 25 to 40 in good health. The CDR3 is CASSLFRSGTEAFF. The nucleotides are TGTGCCAGCAGTTTATTCCGCTCGGGCACTGAAGCTTTCTTT.